This TCR beta chain was found in a study of radiation and T cells in renal cell carcinoma. About the research overall: Nephrectomy followed 15 Gy stereotactic body radiation by 4 weeks. Broader study findings: In blood, top tumor clones expanded by 2 weeks, shrinking by 4.

In this sample, this clone turned up once. Antigen: not known. Sample time point: blood 2 weeks post-SBRT. Treatment of the sample: 15 Gy SBRT to primary tumor, nephrectomy 4 weeks later. Radiation-treated patients gave blood at baseline, week 2 and week 4. The tumor was a clear cell renal cell carcinoma. V shed 7 bases and J 1 base; nucleotides not matched to a gene: 3. Germline lookup yields CDR1 SQVTM and CDR2 ANQGSEA. This CDR3 is built from 13 residues. Libraries were prepared by immunoSEQ multiplex PCR; TCRdb keeps only in-frame clonotypes and omits some of them. There are about 65,000 clones in the sample; around 81% occur only once, and roughly 7% lies in the top ten.

The chain is built from TRBV29-1 and TRBJ2-3; 9 bases are shared with TRBD1. The clonotype was recovered from a man aged 55 to 69 with renal cell carcinoma. This sample comprised blood, obtained from a patient whose treatment included radiotherapy and nephrectomy. As DNA, the CDR3 is TGCAGCGCCCGACAGGGGGGCACAGATACGCAGTATTTT. Protein sequence: CSARQGGTDTQYF.